This T cell receptor (beta chain) stems from a study of sequential checkpoint blockade in melanoma. Study-level background: Patients were randomized 1:1 to nivolumab-then-ipilimumab or ipilimumab-then-nivolumab first-line.

The table came from immunoSEQ multiplex PCR; TCRdb's copy has only in-frame clones and leaves some out. This sample has 30,000 to 45,000 clones; roughly 90% occur once, and the top ten carry about an eighth. Treatment specified: randomized to nivolumab then ipilimumab (arm A) or the reverse (arm B). From thawed PBMCs, live CD3+CD8+ cells negative for CD19 and CD56 were sorted. Germline lookup yields CDR1 LNHDA and CDR2 SQIVND (reference sequence). Trimming removed 6 bases at V and 3 bases at J, with 8 bases between. The CDR3 spans 12 residues. The chain joins TRBV19 to TRBJ1-2; D may be TRBD1 (6 bases). This clonotype was obtained from a human donor with melanoma. The sequencing used CD8+ T cells sorted from blood (inferred from file names), collected from a patient given nivolumab and ipilimumab in sequence. CDR3 nucleotides: TGTGCCAGTAGACCAGGGGACTATGGCTACACCTTC. It specifies CASRPGDYGYTF.